Listed below are T cell receptor beta chains from one sample, sequenced in a study of human T cells and chemical hapten exposure. TCRdb fed the RACE reads into MiXCR, producing one record per CDR3 protein. The sample lists 180,000 or so distinct CDR3 sequences, around 25% occurring once. Source: whole blood, taken in connection with sensitization to the hapten diphenylcyclopropenone (DPC). The receptor source for this set is a woman between 40 and 50 years old with alopecia areata. Some clones in this sample may be carry-over from other donors' samples. Each CDR3 is given with its conserved first and last residue. The order of the fields is D gene, clone size, J gene, V gene, CDR3 DNA, CDR3 protein. D genes are given only for firm matches. Clone size is stated in some rows and not others, as once, few, many or a class when expanded.

TRBD2,.,TRBJ2-1,TRBV2,TGTGCCAGCAGTTCTTCCTCGGGAGGGCCTGGTGAGCAGTTCTTC,CASSSSSGGPGEQFF
TRBD1,few,TRBJ2-4,TRBV20-1,TGCAGTGCCAAAGACTCCGGGACAGACAACATTCAGTACTTC,CSAKDSGTDNIQYF
TRBD1,few,TRBJ2-2,TRBV29-1,TGCAGCGTTGGGACAGGGAGCACCGGGGAGCTGTTTTTT,CSVGTGSTGELFF
.,.,TRBJ1-3,TRBV29-1,TGCAGCGTTGAAAGCTCTGGAAACACCATATATTTT,CSVESSGNTIYF
TRBD2,few,TRBJ2-3,TRBV7-6,TGTGCCAGCAGCTTAGGGACTAGCGGGAGCGGGGGCACAGATACGCAGTATTTT,CASSLGTSGSGGTDTQYF
.,many,TRBJ1-2,TRBV27,TGTGCCAGCACCCGAATATCCGGGACAAGATCTAACTATGGCTACACCTTC,CASTRISGTRSNYGYTF
TRBD1,few,TRBJ2-7,TRBV29-1,TGCAGCGTTGAATCAGGGGGCTCCTACGAGCAGTACTTC,CSVESGGSYEQYF
.,few,TRBJ1-1,TRBV6-5,TGTGCCAGCAGCGACGTGTCAGGAAAGTGGGCTTTCTTT,CASSDVSGKWAFF
.,many,TRBJ2-3,TRBV5-1,TGCGCCAGCAGCTTGCGCTCGGAATACACAGATACGCAGTATTTT,CASSLRSEYTDTQYF
.,.,TRBJ2-3,TRBV28,TGTGGAACGGCGGGAAGAACAGATACGCAGTATTTT,CGTAGRTDTQYF
TRBD1,many,TRBJ1-1,TRBV20-1,TGCAGTGCTAGGACAGGGTTGGGCACTGAAGCTTTCTTT,CSARTGLGTEAFF
TRBD1,few,TRBJ1-1,TRBV4-3,TGCGCCAGCAGCCAAGACGGGGGGACAGGGGCCCTCAATGAAGCTTTCTTT,CASSQDGGTGALNEAFF
.,.,TRBJ2-5,TRBV11-2,TGTGCCAGCACAGTGCTGGTGGAGACCCAGCACTTC,CASTVLVETQHF
.,.,TRBJ1-1,TRBV6-6,TGTGCCAGCATCCCCCAGGGCAGGGGCAACACTGAAGCTTTCTTT,CASIPQGRGNTEAFF
.,few,TRBJ2-7,TRBV12-3/TRBV12-4,TGTGCCAGCCCGGGCCTTGGGACTCCCTGCTCCTACGAGCAGTACTTC,CASPGLGTPCSYEQYF
TRBD2,.,TRBJ2-3,TRBV6-6,TGTGCCAGCAGTTACTCCTCCGGCGGGGGGGTGGATACGCAGTATTTT,CASSYSSGGGVDTQYF
.,few,TRBJ1-1,TRBV20-1,TGCAGTGCTAGAGATCTGGTGAACAGGGCAAGCACTGAAGCTTTCTTT,CSARDLVNRASTEAFF
.,few,TRBJ2-3,TRBV24-1,TGTGCCACCAGTGGTCAGACAGATACGCAGTATTTT,CATSGQTDTQYF
TRBD1,.,TRBJ2-1,TRBV15,TGTGCCACCAGCAGTGAGACAGGGGGGCAGTTCTTC,CATSSETGGQFF
.,few,TRBJ2-5,TRBV6-1,TGTGCCAGCAGTGAAAGAGTTACAGAGACCCAGTACTTC,CASSERVTETQYF
TRBD2,.,TRBJ2-2,TRBV19,TGTGCCAGTAGTATAGGACTAGCGGGAGGCTCGGACACCGGGGAGCTGTTTTTT,CASSIGLAGGSDTGELFF
.,few,TRBJ1-3,TRBV6-6,TGTGCCAGCAGTTATGATGGAAACACCATATATTTT,CASSYDGNTIYF
TRBD2,.,TRBJ2-3,TRBV9,TGTGCCAGCAGCGTACGGGGGGGATCAGATACGCAGTATTTT,CASSVRGGSDTQYF
.,.,TRBJ1-1,TRBV6-1,TGTGCCAGCAGAGAGCAGGATGGAAGCACTGAAGCTTTCTTT,CASREQDGSTEAFF
.,.,TRBJ1-1,TRBV7-2,TGTGCCAGCAGCTACTTAGGGGACTATGACACTGAAGCTTTCTTT,CASSYLGDYDTEAFF
.,few,TRBJ2-3,TRBV28,TGTGCCAGCAGTTTAGGGCAGGGAGAGCTAGATACGCAGTATTTT,CASSLGQGELDTQYF
TRBD2,.,TRBJ2-1,TRBV12-3/TRBV12-4,TGTGCCAGCAGTCAACAACTAGCGGGAGGGGTGTTCTTC,CASSQQLAGGVFF
TRBD2,.,TRBJ2-1,TRBV6-5,TGTGCCAGCACCTCCGCAGCGGGACCGAGGAATGAGCAGTTCTTC,CASTSAAGPRNEQFF
.,.,TRBJ1-2,TRBV7-2,TGTGCCAGCAGCATTGACAGAACTAACTATGGCTACACCTTC,CASSIDRTNYGYTF
TRBD1,.,TRBJ2-1,TRBV29-1,TGCAGCGTTCAAGGACCCCCCGGGACAGGGGAGACAAGTGAGCAGTTCTTC,CSVQGPPGTGETSEQFF
.,.,TRBJ1-1,TRBV3-1,TGTGCCAGCAGCCAAGCAGGAGGGGGCACTGAAGCTTTCTTT,CASSQAGGGTEAFF
TRBD2,few,TRBJ2-7,TRBV20-1,TGCAGTGCTGAGGACCTAGTGGGACTAGCGGGAGTCGAGCAGTACTTC,CSAEDLVGLAGVEQYF
.,.,TRBJ1-4,TRBV6-2/TRBV6-3,TGTGCCAGCAGTTACTCGACGTGGGGAGGTGAAAAACTGTTTTTT,CASSYSTWGGEKLFF
.,.,TRBJ2-5,TRBV29-1,TGCAGCGTTGCTTCAGGTCCCGCAGAGACCCAGTACTTC,CSVASGPAETQYF
TRBD1,few,TRBJ1-4,TRBV7-2,TGTGCCAGCACCCCGGACAGGGGTAATGAAAAACTGTTTTTT,CASTPDRGNEKLFF
.,.,TRBJ2-7,TRBV27,TGTGCCAGCAGTCCACGGGCGGGCTACGAGCAGTACTTC,CASSPRAGYEQYF
.,.,TRBJ2-4,TRBV7-2,TGTGCCAGCAGCTTAGCGGGAGGACCGGACATTCAGTACTTC,CASSLAGGPDIQYF
TRBD1,.,TRBJ1-2,TRBV24-1,TGTGCCACCAGTCGTGGGGACAGGGGTGGCCGCTACACCTTC,CATSRGDRGGRYTF
TRBD2,.,TRBJ2-1,TRBV20-1,TGCAGTGCTGGGAGCGGGACGTACAATGAGCAGTTCTTC,CSAGSGTYNEQFF
.,once,TRBJ2-3,TRBV11-1,TGTGCCAGCAGCTGGACGTCCGGGGGCCGGGATACGCAGTATTTT,CASSWTSGGRDTQYF
TRBD2,few,TRBJ2-2,TRBV5-4,TGTGCCAGCAGCCAAGGACTAGCCGGGCGCACCGGGGAGCTGTTTTTT,CASSQGLAGRTGELFF
.,few,TRBJ2-1,TRBV29-1,TGCAGCGTAAGACTGTCCTCCTACAATGAGCAGTTCTTC,CSVRLSSYNEQFF
TRBD2,.,TRBJ2-5,TRBV6-6,TGTGCCAGCAGTACCACTAGCGGGAGGGGGGAGACCCAGTACTTC,CASSTTSGRGETQYF
.,few,TRBJ2-1,TRBV7-2,TGTGCCAGCAGCTTAGCGGGAGCCCTCTACAATGAGCAGTTCTTC,CASSLAGALYNEQFF
TRBD1,.,TRBJ2-7,TRBV12-3/TRBV12-4,TGTGCCAGCAGTCGGGACAGCACCTACGAGCAGTACTTC,CASSRDSTYEQYF
TRBD1,few,TRBJ2-3,TRBV7-2,TGTGCCAGCAGCTCGATACAGGGGGCAGGTAGCACAGATACGCAGTATTTT,CASSSIQGAGSTDTQYF
.,.,TRBJ2-3,TRBV6-1,TGTGCCAGCAGGGACGACCGGGATACGCAGTATTTT,CASRDDRDTQYF
.,few,TRBJ2-3,TRBV7-2,TGTGCCAGCAGCGCCGGATCCACAGATACGCAGTATTTT,CASSAGSTDTQYF
TRBD2,.,TRBJ2-3,TRBV7-2,TGTGCCAGCAGCTTAGGGTTTGGTAGCGGGAGTACAGATACGCAGTATTTT,CASSLGFGSGSTDTQYF
.,many,TRBJ1-2,TRBV7-9,TGTGCCAGCAGCTTCGAGTCCTATGGCTACACCTTC,CASSFESYGYTF
TRBD2,.,TRBJ2-1,TRBV5-1,TGCGCCAGCAGTCTAGCGGACCCCTACAATGAGCAGTTCTTC,CASSLADPYNEQFF
TRBD1,.,TRBJ2-1,TRBV5-1,TGCGCCAGCAGCTGGACAGGGCCCTACAATGAGCAGTTCTTC,CASSWTGPYNEQFF
.,many,TRBJ2-7,TRBV7-6,TGTGCCAGCAGCTTAGGGGACAACTACGAGCAGTACTTC,CASSLGDNYEQYF